The present T cell receptor beta chain was sequenced within a study of shared clonotypes between healthy human individuals. The study, taken as a whole, reports: Sharing of clonotypes among donors was expected to vary with sequencing depth. Sharing across four donors was highest in naive CD4 (about 5%) and lowest in memory CD8 (roughly 0.4%).

Looked up from germline, CDR1 is SGHVS and CDR2 is FNYEAQ. The CDR3 has 15 amino acids. Losses at the gene ends were 5 bases for V and 5 bases for J; bases not matched to a gene: 6. Generated by immunoSEQ multiplex PCR, the TCRdb table keeps only in-frame clones and is missing some. The sample has some 2,000,000 clones, almost 96% seen once; the top ten hold over 0.1%. A note on this clone: As yet, its antigen is unknown.

This clonotype was sampled from a man aged 18 to 29 in good health. Material: naive CD4+ T cells sorted from blood. Subset reported: CD45RA+ positively selected. This sequence joins TRBV7-6 and TRBJ2-1; 10 nucleotides agree with TRBD1. The CDR3 bases are TGTGCCAGCAGCCAAGGGGGACAGGGGAACAATGAGCAGTTCTTC. Translation gives CASSQGGQGNNEQFF.